This entry lists 16 T cell receptor beta chains sequenced from one sample in a study of blood T cell repertoires in COVID-19. Repertoires were generated with immunoSEQ multiplex PCR, while TCRdb's copy carries only in-frame clones and drops some. This table has more than 90,000 clones, approximately 87% appearing once. Sequencing was performed on peripheral blood. The origin of the receptors is a man between 65 and 79 years old who had recovered from COVID-19.

The rearrangement joins TRBV7-2 to TRBJ1-2; tentatively, D is TRBD1 (6 bases). The CDR3 runs to 16 residues. Germline V gene sequence: CDR1 SGHTA, CDR2 FQGNSA. V was clipped by 2 bases and J by 2 bases, with 15 bases between them. The CDR3 DNA sequence: TGTGCCAGCAGCTTAAGGGGGGGGTTGGGGAACTATGGCTACACCTTC. It specifies CASSLRGGLGNYGYTF.

The chain recombines TRBV9 with TRBJ2-1; 8 bases are a match to TRBD2. Germline trimming cut 0 bases from V and 6 bases from J; bases unmatched to any gene: 8. The length of the CDR3 is 16 residues. Germline CDR1 and CDR2: SGDLS and YYNGEE. In DNA form, the CDR3 reads TGTGCCAGCAGCGTAGCTGGGCGGGGGGTACTCAATGAGCAGTTCTTC. Amino acid sequence: CASSVAGRGVLNEQFF.

The rearrangement links TRBV5-4 to TRBJ1-2; TRBD1 might be the D (5 bases). The CDR3 is made up of 16 amino acids. Per the germline V gene, CDR1 is SGHNT and CDR2 is YYREEE (reference sequence). Trimming took off 1 base at V and 2 bases at J, with 15 bases between the two ends. The CDR3 loop reads CASSLPRERGNYGYTF. The DNA of the CDR3 is TGTGCCAGCAGCTTGCCGAGGGAGCGGGGGAACTATGGCTACACCTTC.

J is TRBJ2-3 and V is TRBV14; D gene unclear. Looked up from germline, CDR1 is SGHDN and CDR2 is FVKESK. The CDR3 loop spans 15 amino acids. V gave up 2 bases and J gave up 0 bases, with 9 bases separating them. DNA of the CDR3: TGTGCCAGCAGCCAACCAACAAGAAGCACAGATACGCAGTATTTT. Amino acids: CASSQPTRSTDTQYF.

The V call is TRBV11-2, the J call TRBJ2-1, with 11 bases identical to TRBD2. J was trimmed by 15 bases and V by 5 bases; bases with no gene match: 12. Germline lookup yields CDR1 SGHAT and CDR2 FQNNGV. CDR3 length equals 14 residues. CDR3 in amino acids: CASSRIAGGPFWFF. The CDR3 DNA reads as TGTGCCAGCAGCCGGATAGCGGGAGGGCCTTTCTGGTTCTTC.

This clone was seen more than once but under ten times. The chain links TRBV3-1 (or the pseudogene TRBV3-2) to TRBJ2-4, with 10 bases matching TRBD2. The germline gives CDR1 LGHDT, CDR2 YNNKEL (reference sequence). The V segment lost 1 base and the J segment 13 bases; nucleotides outside the gene matches: 7. This CDR3 spans 14 amino acids. The CDR3 DNA sequence: TGTGCCAGCAGCCAAGGGACTAGCGGAAGGTGGCAGTACTTC. The encoded protein is CASSQGTSGRWQYF.

In regard to this clone: The junction departs from the called germline gene at one end, perhaps through a read error. The chain carries TRBV7-2 and TRBJ1-2, with 11 bases fitting TRBD1. Per germline, CDR1 SGHTA and CDR2 FQGNSA. The length of the CDR3 is 16 residues. CDR3 sequence reads: CASSLGTGGVRGSFNF. The CDR3 coding sequence is TGTGCCAGCAGCTTAGGGACAGGGGGCGTAAGGGGCAGCTTCAACTTC.

The J gene is TRBJ1-4, the V gene TRBV6-6; D is unresolved. Germline loops: CDR1 MNHNY, CDR2 SVGAGI (reference sequence). The ends were cut back, 6 bases at V and 12 bases at J, with 11 bases in the middle. The CDR3 runs to 11 residues. CDR3 nucleotide sequence: TGTGCCAGCAGGAAGAATGTAGAACTGTTTTTT. This translates into CASRKNVELFF.

The V and J genes are TRBV7-2 and TRBJ2-5; D may be TRBD1 (5 bases). Trimming stripped 3 bases from V and 2 bases from J, with 10 bases between. CDR1 is SGHTA and CDR2 is FQGNSA in the germline V gene. The CDR3 covers 14 residues. The CDR3 sequence: CASSLGPTQETQYF. The CDR3 DNA follows: TGTGCCAGCAGCTTGGGGCCAACGCAAGAGACCCAGTACTTC.

The chain recombines TRBV28 with TRBJ2-1; 12 bases map to TRBD2. Trimming removed 6 bases from V and 7 bases from J; junction bases left unmatched: 19. Germline lookup yields CDR1 MDHEN and CDR2 SYDVKM. This CDR3 is 19 amino acids long. CDR3 residues: CASRTRSPRLAGAGNEQFF. The CDR3 nucleotides read TGTGCCAGCAGAACGCGATCCCCGAGACTAGCGGGAGCAGGAAATGAGCAGTTCTTC.

This clone was observed a few times. The chain links TRBV19 to TRBJ2-4; TRBD1 matches at 7 bases. Germline CDR1 is LNHDA and CDR2 is SQIVND (reference sequence). This CDR3 spans 15 amino acids. The junction had 6 bases not matched to a gene; V was cut back by 5 bases and J by 2 bases. The CDR3 loop is CASSADRLSKNIQYF. The CDR3, as DNA: TGTGCCAGTAGTGCGGACAGGTTGTCCAAAAACATTCAGTACTTC.

CDR3 bases: TGTGCCAGCAGAGCGACAGGGGGCCCTTATGGCTACACCTTC. Its protein product is CASRATGGPYGYTF. The chain links TRBV2 to TRBJ1-2; 10 nucleotides agree with TRBD1. The CDR3 loop spans 14 amino acids. Germline-derived CDR1 and CDR2 are SNHLY and FYNNEI. V lost 6 bases and J lost 5; bases outside the gene matches: 6. The full variable domain, rest sourced from reference TRBV2 and TRBJ1-2, is EPEVTQTPSHQVTQMGQEVILRCVPISNHLYFYWYRQILGQKVEFLVSFYNNEISEKSEIFDDQFSVERPDGSNFTLKIRSTKLEDSAMYFCASRATGGPYGYTFGSGTRLTVV.

The rearrangement links TRBV4-2 to TRBJ2-7, with 9 positions matching TRBD1. The V gene end was trimmed by 5 bases and the J gene end by 6 bases; junction bases not matched to a gene: 8. Germline loops: CDR1 LGHNA, CDR2 YNFKEQ. The CDR3 sequence is 14 residues long. Here the CDR3 reads CASSKNRGRVEQYF. DNA for the CDR3: TGTGCCAGCAGCAAAAACAGGGGGCGCGTCGAGCAGTACTTC.

The V gene is TRBV7-3, the J gene TRBJ1-2; D is ambiguous. Trimming stripped 5 bases from V and 7 bases from J, with 14 bases between. In germline, CDR1 is SGHTA, CDR2 FQGTGA. The length of the CDR3 is 13 residues. This CDR3 is CASSRAGSGGYTF. The CDR3 region has the DNA TGTGCCAGCAGCCGGGCGGGGTCTGGTGGCTACACCTTC.

CDR3 nucleotide sequence: TGTGCCAGTACTTCCCGACGGGGGGGCCTCTATGGCTACACCTTC. The encoded protein is CASTSRRGGLYGYTF. The chain has TRBV19 and TRBJ1-2; D may be TRBD1 (6 bases). This CDR3 comprises 15 residues. In germline, CDR1 is LNHDA, CDR2 SQIVND (reference sequence). Trimming removed 7 bases from V and 4 bases from J, with 19 bases in between.

The V gene is TRBV27, the J gene TRBJ2-5, with 13 bases that match TRBD2. Germline V gene data show CDR1 as MNHEY and CDR2 as SMNVEV (reference sequence). This CDR3 comprises 14 residues. The J segment lost 2 bases and the V segment lost 6 bases, leaving 0 bases of the junction unmatched. In DNA form, the CDR3 reads TGTGCCAGCAGGGGACTAGCGGGACAAGAGACCCAGTACTTC. Amino acids: CASRGLAGQETQYF.